The entry below describes one TCR beta chain. Given a much more abundant clone one base away, this may be a read error. TCRdb independently ran MiXCR on the 5' RACE reads; one entry per CDR3 protein. The table records approximately 90,000 distinct CDR3 sequences, 7.5% to 10% of them present only once. The time point: sample taken at primary tumor resection. Whole RNA from tumor, nontumor lung or frozen PBMC was sequenced unsorted. These data come from a study of spatial heterogeneity in lung cancer. Here the sequenced sample was PBMCs, taken at surgery. The sequence was collected from a male donor with early-stage non-small cell lung cancer.

The CDR3 here is CAGRPSPRHEQYF. DNA of the CDR3: TGTGCCGGCAGGCCATCCCCCCGGCACGAGCAGTACTTC. The chain couples TRBV6-5 to TRBJ2-7; D is unclear. CDR3 length equals 13 residues. Germline assignment: CDR1 MNHEY and CDR2 SVGAGI.